The sequence of this TCR beta chain was determined in a study of blood T cell repertoires in COVID-19. Study details: Some COVID-19 samples were acute and others convalescent; all came from the United States, Italy and Spain. PBMCs, B-cell-depleted T cells, or T cells provided the cDNA or gDNA that made up the material.

CDR1 MDHEN and CDR2 SYDVKM come from the germline V gene. This CDR3 comprises 19 residues. With V trimmed by 11 bases and J by 6 bases, 30 bases remained unmatched. As processed by the authors: Nucleated cell counts were estimated from reference gene primer amplification. Sequenced by immunoSEQ multiplex PCR; TCRdb stores in-frame clones only, minus some. That table is the source of V, J and clone size, and D and trimming were worked out from the DNA. This sample carries 140,000 or so clones, around 82% of them seen once, and the ten largest clones take around 4%. The clonotype comes from a man aged 55 to 69 with acute or convalescent COVID-19. The source material was peripheral blood. The chain carries TRBV28 and TRBJ2-7; 8 bases match TRBD2. CDR3 in amino acids: CAASQGGLGNGRAPGEQYF. CDR3 DNA: TGTGCCGCTAGTCAAGGGGGGCTGGGTAACGGGAGGGCCCCTGGCGAGCAGTACTTC.